The 2 T cell receptor beta chains below come from one sample, sequenced in a study of molecular identifiers for immune sequencing clone quantification. A single record per CDR3 protein comes from TCRdb applying MiXCR to the PCR reads. Among approximately 500,000 distinct CDR3 sequences listed, about a fifth were seen once. Sequences were obtained from naive CD8+ T cells from blood, with Jurkat cell RNA spiked in. Subset meaning: FACS-sorted CD8+CD4-CCR7+CD45RA+ naive T cells. These TCRs come from a human donor in good health. Some libraries in this study had Jurkat cell RNA spiked in.

This clonotype showed up many times. The genes are TRBV9 and TRBJ2-3; 7 bases line up with TRBD2. V was pared by 0 bases and J by 2 bases, with 6 bases of the junction left unmatched. Germline CDR1 SGDLS, CDR2 YYNGEE. This CDR3 region has 16 residues. CDR3 coding DNA: TGTGCCAGCAGCGTAGAGGCTAGCGGATACACAGATACGCAGTATTTT. Amino acid sequence: CASSVEASGYTDTQYF.

This rearrangement joins TRBV7-9 to TRBJ1-4; TRBD1 agrees at 9 bases. Per the germline V gene, CDR1 is SEHNR and CDR2 is FQNEAQ (reference sequence). The V segment lost 5 bases and the J segment 6 bases; nucleotides outside the gene matches: 4. The CDR3 contains 14 residues. CDR3: CASSNGTGHEKLFF. The DNA of the CDR3 is TGTGCCAGCAGCAACGGGACAGGGCATGAAAAACTGTTTTTT.